The source of this T cell receptor (beta chain) is a study of shared clonotypes between healthy human individuals. About the research overall: With ages of 18 to 49, the donors were two women and three men.

CDR1 and CDR2 (germline): SQVTM, ANQGSEA. This CDR3 is built from 13 residues. Trimming cost V 7 bases and J 3 bases, with 12 bases left between them. Replicate sorted-subset PCRs were loaded with 150 to 250 ng DNA, approximately 31,000 T cell genomes. Sequenced by immunoSEQ multiplex PCR; TCRdb stores in-frame clones only, minus some. This sample has 2,100,000 or so clones, with 90% to 97% found just once. In regard to this clone: Its antigen remains unknown.

Points from the study as a whole: Large depth notwithstanding, sorted-subset sequencing proved incomplete by rarefaction. For naive CD4 cells, 4% to 5% of clonotypes were shared across a handful of donors.

This chain connects TRBV29-1 to TRBJ2-2, with D uncertain. The sample was naive CD4+ T cells sorted from blood. Subset in this sample: CD45RA+ positively selected. The source of this sequence is a man aged 18 to 29 in good health. CDR3 loop: CSATTFDTGELFF. The CDR3 coding sequence is TGCAGCGCTACCACCTTTGACACCGGGGAGCTGTTTTTT.